These 2 T cell receptor beta chains were sequenced from one sample in a study of T-cell memory formation after mild COVID-19. MiXCR, run by TCRdb on the 5' RACE reads, gives a single entry per CDR3 protein. Among a few hundred thousand distinct CDR3 sequences, roughly an eighth were seen once, and the ten largest hold roughly a fifth. The sequenced sample consisted of PBMCs or a T cell subset sorted from them (not recorded which). The receptors stem from a man aged 18-30 years who had mild COVID-19 (a few samples of this study predate the infection). Cell type and time point are not known.

This sequence joins TRBV2 and TRBJ2-3; 7 bases map to TRBD2. Trimming removed 11 bases from V and 4 bases from J; junction bases left unmatched: 6. The germline CDR1 and CDR2 sequences are SNHLY and FYNNEI. This CDR3 contains 12 residues. The CDR3 DNA sequence: TGTGCCGGGGCGGGGGTACCAGATACGCAGTATTTT. Translation gives CAGAGVPDTQYF.

The V call is TRBV12-3 or TRBV12-4, the J call TRBJ2-2; 12 bases are shared with TRBD2. Unmatched junction bases numbered 3, after V lost 6 bases and J lost 7 bases. The CDR3 consists of 14 residues. The CDR3 DNA is TGTGCCAGCAGCGAACTAGCGGGGGGCGGGGAGCTGTTTTTT. Translating it yields CASSELAGGGELFF.